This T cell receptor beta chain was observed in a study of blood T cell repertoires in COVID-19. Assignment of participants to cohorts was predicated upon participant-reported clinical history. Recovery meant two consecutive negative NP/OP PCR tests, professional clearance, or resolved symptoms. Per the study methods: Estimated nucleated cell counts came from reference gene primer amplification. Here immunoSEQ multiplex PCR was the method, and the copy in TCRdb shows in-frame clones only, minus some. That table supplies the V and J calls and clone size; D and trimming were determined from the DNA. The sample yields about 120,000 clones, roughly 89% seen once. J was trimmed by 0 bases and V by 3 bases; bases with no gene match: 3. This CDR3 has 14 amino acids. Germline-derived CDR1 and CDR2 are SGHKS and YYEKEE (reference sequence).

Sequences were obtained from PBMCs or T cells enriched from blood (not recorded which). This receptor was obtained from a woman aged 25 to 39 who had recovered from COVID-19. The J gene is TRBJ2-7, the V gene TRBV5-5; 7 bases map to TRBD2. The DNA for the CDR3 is TGTGCCAGCAGCTCCTGGGACTACTCCTACGAGCAGTACTTC. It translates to CASSSWDYSYEQYF.